The clone carrying this TCR beta chain came up once. The sample comes from a study of PD-L1 blockade in urothelial cancer. Repertoires were generated with immunoSEQ multiplex PCR, while TCRdb's copy carries only in-frame clones and drops some. The sample lists some 60,000 clones, 86% occurring once. V dropped 5 bases and J dropped 3; count of bases not matched to a gene: 5. Looked up from germline, CDR1 is MNHEY and CDR2 is SMNVEV (reference sequence). There are 14 residues in the CDR3. The chain couples TRBV27 to TRBJ2-3; 7 bases map to TRBD2. The sample here was PBMCs, taken around atezolizumab (anti-PD-L1) treatment. This sequence was found in a man over 45 with urothelial cancer. The CDR3 sequence: CASSPRLATDTQYF. DNA of the CDR3: TGTGCCAGCAGTCCCCGACTAGCAACAGATACGCAGTATTTT.